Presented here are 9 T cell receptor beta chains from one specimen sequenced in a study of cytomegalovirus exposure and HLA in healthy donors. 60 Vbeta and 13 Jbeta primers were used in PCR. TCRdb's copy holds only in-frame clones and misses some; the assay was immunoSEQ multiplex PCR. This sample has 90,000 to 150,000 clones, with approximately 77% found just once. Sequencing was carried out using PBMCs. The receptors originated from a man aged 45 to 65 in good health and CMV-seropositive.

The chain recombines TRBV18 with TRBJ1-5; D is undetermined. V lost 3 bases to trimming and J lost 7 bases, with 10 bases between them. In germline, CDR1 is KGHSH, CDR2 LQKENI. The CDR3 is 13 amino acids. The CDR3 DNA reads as TGTGCCAGCTCACCTTCGATTGGCCAGCCCCAGCATTTT. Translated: CASSPSIGQPQHF.

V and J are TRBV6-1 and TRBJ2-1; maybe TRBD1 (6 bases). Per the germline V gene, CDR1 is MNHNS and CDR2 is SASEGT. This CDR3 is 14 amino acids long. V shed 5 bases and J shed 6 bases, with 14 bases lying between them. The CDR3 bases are TGTGCCAGCAGTCAACAACAGGGATTCAATGAGCAGTTCTTC. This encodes CASSQQQGFNEQFF.

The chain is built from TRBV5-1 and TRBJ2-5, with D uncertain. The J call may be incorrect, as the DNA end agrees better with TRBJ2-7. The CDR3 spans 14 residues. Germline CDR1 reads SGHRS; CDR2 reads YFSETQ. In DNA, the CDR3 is TGCGCCAGCAGCTTGGATCCTGCTTCCTACGAGCAGTACTTC. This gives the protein CASSLDPASYEQYF.

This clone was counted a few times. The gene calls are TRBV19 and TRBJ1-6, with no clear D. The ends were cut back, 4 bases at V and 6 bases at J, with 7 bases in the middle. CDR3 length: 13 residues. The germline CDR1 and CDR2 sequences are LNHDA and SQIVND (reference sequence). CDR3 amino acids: CASSRHSNSPLHF. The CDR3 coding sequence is TGTGCCAGTAGTAGACATAGTAATTCACCCCTCCACTTT.

CDR3 region: CASSSFERWESEQYF. CDR3 coding DNA: TGTGCCAGTAGTAGCTTCGAAAGGTGGGAGTCCGAGCAGTACTTC. The chain uses TRBV19 and TRBJ2-7; D is possibly TRBD2 (5 bases). From germline, CDR1 is LNHDA and CDR2 SQIVND (reference sequence). The CDR3 totals 15 residues. The ends were cut back, 4 bases at V and 6 bases at J, with 19 bases in the middle. Combining the CDR3 with reference TRBV19 and TRBJ2-7 gives the whole variable domain DGGITQSPKYLFRKEGQNVTLSCEQNLNHDAMYWYRQDPGQGLRLIYYSQIVNDFQKGDIAEGYSVSREKKESFPLTVTSAQKNPTAFYLCASSSFERWESEQYFGPGTRLTVT.

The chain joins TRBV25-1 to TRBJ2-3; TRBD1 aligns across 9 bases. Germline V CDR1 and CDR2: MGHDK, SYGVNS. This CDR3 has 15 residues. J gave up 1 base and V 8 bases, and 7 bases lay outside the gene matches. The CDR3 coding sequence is TGTGCCAGCGGGAACAGGGGGCGGCGCACAGATACGCAGTATTTT. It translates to CASGNRGRRTDTQYF.

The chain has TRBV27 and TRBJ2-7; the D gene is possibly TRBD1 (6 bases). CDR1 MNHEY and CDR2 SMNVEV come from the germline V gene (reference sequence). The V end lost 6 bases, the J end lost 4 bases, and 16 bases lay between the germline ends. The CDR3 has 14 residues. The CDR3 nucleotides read TGTGCCAGCAGGGAACAGGGCGGGTCGTACGAGCAGTACTTC. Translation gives CASREQGGSYEQYF.

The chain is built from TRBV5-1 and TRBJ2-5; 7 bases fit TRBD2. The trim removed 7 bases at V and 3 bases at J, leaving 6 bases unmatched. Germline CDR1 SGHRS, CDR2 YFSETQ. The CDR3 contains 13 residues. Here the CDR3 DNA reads TGCGCCAGCTTTCTAGCGGAAAAAGAGACCCAGTACTTC. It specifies CASFLAEKETQYF.

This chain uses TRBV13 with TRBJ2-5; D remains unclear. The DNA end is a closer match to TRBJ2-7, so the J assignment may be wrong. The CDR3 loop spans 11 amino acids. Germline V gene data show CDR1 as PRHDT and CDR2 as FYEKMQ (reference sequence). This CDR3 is CASSRVGEQYF. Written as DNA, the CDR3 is TGTGCCAGCAGCCGGGTCGGCGAGCAGTACTTC.